Below, 29 T cell receptor beta chains from the same sample are listed, as sequenced in a study of T cell changes during pregnancy in multiple sclerosis (dated 2019 in TCRdb). The library was produced with the immunoSEQ multiplex PCR assay. TCRdb limited this immuneACCESS table to in-frame rearrangements with V and J called. A share of clones is missing; checked studies link under half to unresolved V genes, and the rest is unexplained. This sample lists approximately 31,000 clones; about nine tenths were detected once. Clones ranked in the top ten supply roughly 4.5% of the sample. Sequenced material: CD8+ T cells from peripheral blood mononuclear cells, taken in the second trimester of pregnancy. The receptors were gathered from a female donor with multiple sclerosis, enrolled in a pregnancy study.

The V and J genes are TRBV4-1 and TRBJ2-2, with 8 positions matching TRBD2. Germline V gene sequence: CDR1 MGHRA, CDR2 YSYEKL. The CDR3 is made up of 16 amino acids. The V gene end was trimmed by 7 bases and the J gene end by 0 bases; junction bases not matched to a gene: 7. The CDR3 DNA reads TGCGCCAGCACCGAGGGAGCGGGAGCGAACACCGGGGAGCTGTTTTTT. Its protein is CASTEGAGANTGELFF.

The genes are TRBV27 and TRBJ2-7; TRBD1 aligns across 7 bases. V gave up 7 bases and J gave up 1 base; unmatched junction bases: 4. The length of the CDR3 is 13 residues. The germline gives CDR1 MNHEY, CDR2 SMNVEV (reference sequence). CDR3 in DNA: TGTGCCAGCAAAGGACAGGAATCCTACGAGCAGTACTTC. Translated: CASKGQESYEQYF.

The V gene is TRBV28, the J gene TRBJ1-3, with D perhaps matching TRBD1 (6 bases). Trimming removed 2 bases from V and 8 bases from J, with 16 bases in between. The CDR3 extends over 15 amino acids. CDR1 and CDR2 from the germline V gene are MDHEN and SYDVKM. The CDR3 sequence is CASSLMGGGLDTIYF. In DNA, the CDR3 is TGTGCCAGCAGTTTAATGGGGGGCGGACTAGACACCATATATTTT. Complete variable domain (other parts from reference TRBV28 and TRBJ1-3): DVKVTQSSRYLVKRTGEKVFLECVQDMDHENMFWYRQDPGLGLRLIYFSYDVKMKEKGDIPEGYSVSREKKERFSLILESASTNQTSMYLCASSLMGGGLDTIYFGEGSWLTVV.

The chain has TRBV27 and TRBJ2-7, with 12 bases aligning to TRBD1. J gave up 0 bases and V 6 bases, and 9 bases lay outside the gene matches. Germline CDR1 and CDR2: MNHEY and SMNVEV (reference sequence). The CDR3 spans 17 residues. The CDR3, as DNA: TGTGCCAGCAGCCCCGGGACAGGGGGCCTTTACTCCTACGAGCAGTACTTC. Translating gives CASSPGTGGLYSYEQYF.

The chain uses TRBV4-1 and TRBJ2-7; 7 nucleotides align to TRBD1. The CDR3 consists of 15 residues. Trimming took 4 bases from V and 3 from J; bases not matched to a gene: 9. Germline CDR1 and CDR2: MGHRA and YSYEKL. In DNA, the CDR3 is TGCGCCAGCAGCCTCAGAGGCAGGGACAGCTACGAGCAGTACTTC. Translation: CASSLRGRDSYEQYF.

The chain is built from TRBV5-1 and TRBJ2-3; the D gene is possibly TRBD1 (6 bases). Germline loops: CDR1 SGHRS, CDR2 YFSETQ. The CDR3 runs 16 residues. The V end was cut by 7 bases, the J end by 6 bases, with 24 bases between. CDR3 nucleotides: TGCGCCAGCGGTAACAGGGAAATGCCATTGAGCGATACGCAGTATTTT. It is translated as CASGNREMPLSDTQYF.

V gene TRBV19 combines with J gene TRBJ1-4, with 9 nucleotides matching TRBD1. J gave up 10 bases and V 5 bases, and 11 bases lay outside the gene matches. This CDR3 spans 15 amino acids. Germline values: CDR1 LNHDA, CDR2 SQIVND (reference sequence). DNA for the CDR3: TGTGCCAGTAGTGCCCCGGGACAGGGACGAGGAAAACTGTTTTTT. This translates into CASSAPGQGRGKLFF.

As DNA, the CDR3 is TGCAGTGCTAGAACGGGTTACGAGCAGTACTTC. Translating it yields CSARTGYEQYF. The chain recombines TRBV20-1 with TRBJ2-7, with D unresolved. From germline, CDR1 is DFQATT and CDR2 SNEGSKA (reference sequence). The CDR3 has 11 residues. V lost 2 bases to trimming and J lost 4 bases, with 6 bases between them.

The chain carries TRBV27 and TRBJ1-5, with 8 bases lining up with TRBD1. The CDR3 sequence is 15 residues long. CDR1 and CDR2 from the germline V gene are MNHEY and SMNVEV (reference sequence). V trimming: 5 bases; J trimming: 6 bases; junction bases outside the gene matches: 9. CDR3 amino acids: CASSPQYRGAQPQHF. In nucleotides, the CDR3 is TGTGCCAGCAGTCCCCAATACAGGGGGGCTCAGCCCCAGCATTTT.

The rearrangement joins TRBV7-9 to TRBJ1-5, with D unresolved. Germline V gives CDR1 SEHNR, CDR2 FQNEAQ (reference sequence). V shed 4 bases and J shed 0 bases, with 7 bases lying between them. This CDR3 contains 14 residues. CDR3 region: CASSSTDSNQPQHF. CDR3 coding DNA: TGTGCCAGCAGCTCTACAGATAGCAATCAGCCCCAGCATTTT.

A single count supports this clone. V usage is TRBV27 and J usage is TRBJ2-7; maybe TRBD1 (6 bases). Germline lookup yields CDR1 MNHEY and CDR2 SMNVEV (reference sequence). The CDR3 loop spans 11 amino acids. Trimming pared 9 bases from V and 2 bases from J, leaving 8 bases between. This CDR3 is CASKGAYEQYF. The CDR3 coding sequence is TGTGCCAGTAAGGGGGCCTACGAGCAGTACTTC.

This clone was picked up one time. The genes are TRBV7-9 and TRBJ2-5; TRBD2 matches at 8 bases. Germline values: CDR1 SEHNR, CDR2 FQNEAQ (reference sequence). The CDR3 is 16 residues long. Unmatched junction bases numbered 15, after V lost 7 bases and J lost 5 bases. The DNA for the CDR3 is TGTGCCAGCAACACCGTCGGAGCGGGAGAGGGTGAGACCCAGTACTTC. Translation gives CASNTVGAGEGETQYF.

The chain recombines TRBV5-3 with TRBJ2-1; D is unclear. TRBV5-3 is reported as an ORF; its role is uncertain. V lost 3 bases and J 7 bases, leaving 8 bases between the germline ends. The CDR3 is made up of 12 amino acids. CDR3 DNA: TGTGCCAGAAGCTGGTATCGGAATGAGCAGTTCTTC. Protein: CARSWYRNEQFF.

This clone was seen a few times. V gene TRBV9 combines with J gene TRBJ2-1; D is possibly TRBD2 (6 bases). Germline V gene data show CDR1 as SGDLS and CDR2 as YYNGEE. The CDR3 covers 14 residues. The V and J ends lost 1 base and 5 bases respectively, with 10 bases between them. CDR3 DNA sequence: TGTGCCAGCAGCGTATCGGGGGATAACAATGAGCAGTTCTTC. Encoded protein: CASSVSGDNNEQFF.

The genes are TRBV7-9 and TRBJ2-7, with 8 nucleotides matching TRBD2. Germline V gene data show CDR1 as SEHNR and CDR2 as FQNEAQ (reference sequence). Trimming removed 3 bases from V and 5 bases from J; junction bases left unmatched: 18. The CDR3 covers 18 residues. CDR3 protein: CASSFRLHTSSGLDEQYF. The DNA for the CDR3 is TGTGCCAGCAGCTTCCGACTACACACCTCTAGCGGGCTCGACGAGCAGTACTTC. The variable domain in full, completed from reference TRBV7-9 and TRBJ2-7, reads DTGVSQNPRHKITKRGQNVTFRCDPISEHNRLYWYRQTLGQGPEFLTYFQNEAQLEKSRLLSDRFSAERPKGSFSTLEIQRTEQGDSAMYLCASSFRLHTSSGLDEQYFGPGTRLTVT.

The gene calls are TRBV28 and TRBJ2-5; D may be TRBD2 (6 bases). The CDR3 is 17 residues long. CDR1 is MDHEN, CDR2 SYDVKM, per germline. Trimming removed 3 bases at V and 3 bases at J, with 20 bases between. The DNA of the CDR3 is TGTGCCAGCAGTTTCTTCCTGGGGGAGGTGCCTAAAGAGACCCAGTACTTC. Its translation: CASSFFLGEVPKETQYF. The variable domain in full, with the rest retrieved from reference TRBV28 and TRBJ2-5, is DVKVTQSSRYLVKRTGEKVFLECVQDMDHENMFWYRQDPGLGLRLIYFSYDVKMKEKGDIPEGYSVSREKKERFSLILESASTNQTSMYLCASSFFLGEVPKETQYFGPGTRLLVL.

This clone was detected once. The chain links TRBV21-1 to TRBJ2-5; the tabulated D call, TRBD2, remains unverified against the DNA. TRBV21-1 is given as a pseudogene. The CDR3 totals 15 residues. CDR3 DNA sequence: TGTGCCAGCAGCAAAGCGGGAGACGGCGTGGAGACCCAGTACTTC. Amino acid sequence: CASSKAGDGVETQYF.

This chain links TRBV4-2 with TRBJ2-1; D unresolved. The ends were cut back, 4 bases at V and 0 bases at J, with 10 bases in the middle. This CDR3 comprises 15 residues. Germline lookup yields CDR1 LGHNA and CDR2 YNFKEQ. CDR3 region: CASSPASASYNEQFF. In DNA form, the CDR3 reads TGTGCCAGCAGCCCCGCCAGCGCCTCCTACAATGAGCAGTTCTTC.

The chain couples TRBV4-1 to TRBJ1-1; 8 bases map to TRBD1. V lost 4 bases and J lost 0; bases outside the gene matches: 4. The CDR3 is 15 amino acids. CDR1 MGHRA and CDR2 YSYEKL come from the germline V gene. The DNA of the CDR3 is TGCGCCAGCAGCCTAGACAGGGGACTGAACACTGAAGCTTTCTTT. Translation gives CASSLDRGLNTEAFF.

The rearrangement uses TRBV6-1 and TRBJ1-5; 7 nucleotides line up with TRBD1. Trimming at V came to 1 base and at J to 9 bases, leaving 12 bases not matched to a gene. The CDR3 sequence is 16 residues long. Germline lookup yields CDR1 MNHNS and CDR2 SASEGT. The CDR3 reads CASSEGGDRLAGPQHF. The CDR3 nucleotides are TGTGCCAGCAGTGAAGGCGGGGACAGACTCGCGGGGCCCCAGCATTTT.

The gene calls are TRBV29-1 and TRBJ2-3; 12 bases fit TRBD2. CDR1 is SQVTM, CDR2 ANQGSEA, per germline. This CDR3 is built from 16 residues. Trimming took 6 bases from V and 3 from J; bases not matched to a gene: 10. The CDR3 bases are TGCAGCGTGGATGTTGGGACTAGCGGGTTTACAGATACGCAGTATTTT. Translating gives CSVDVGTSGFTDTQYF.

The chain employs TRBV10-2 and TRBJ2-7; unclear D gene. The V end lost 5 bases, the J end lost 0 bases, and 5 bases lay between the germline ends. Per the germline V gene, CDR1 is WSHSY and CDR2 is SAAADI. CDR3 length: 12 residues. The CDR3 region is CASSPNSYEQYF. The CDR3 region has the DNA TGCGCCAGCAGTCCCAACTCCTACGAGCAGTACTTC.

The chain is built from TRBV19 and TRBJ2-7; tentative D call: TRBD1 (5 bases). Germline loops: CDR1 LNHDA, CDR2 SQIVND (reference sequence). The CDR3 is 15 amino acids. V dropped 2 bases and J dropped 3 bases, with 14 bases sitting between them. The CDR3: CASSIPTEAYYEQYF. DNA of the CDR3: TGTGCCAGTAGTATACCGACAGAAGCCTACTACGAGCAGTACTTC.

The J gene is TRBJ1-5, the V gene TRBV5-3; TRBD1 matches 8 bases. TRBV5-3 is an ORF; its function is uncertain. The CDR3 spans 17 residues. V lost 4 bases, J lost 5 bases, and 14 bases stayed unmatched. The CDR3 is CARSPYLTGDGYQPQHF. CDR3 in DNA: TGTGCCAGAAGCCCATACCTGACAGGGGACGGCTATCAGCCCCAGCATTTT.

J is TRBJ1-1 and V is TRBV5-1, with D tentatively TRBD1 (5 bases). CDR3 length equals 14 residues. Germline V CDR1 and CDR2: SGHRS, YFSETQ. The ends were cut back, 4 bases at V and 1 base at J, with 11 bases in the middle. The chain's CDR3 is CASSLTDKNTEAFF. CDR3 nucleotide sequence: TGCGCCAGCAGCCTTACGGACAAGAACACTGAAGCTTTCTTT.

In this sample, this clone turned up a few times. This rearrangement joins TRBV10-2 to TRBJ2-7; D is unresolved. The germline V and J ends were trimmed by 1 base and 5 bases, with 9 bases remaining between them. This CDR3 has 13 residues. Germline V gene data show CDR1 as WSHSY and CDR2 as SAAADI. In nucleotides, the CDR3 is TGCGCCAGCAGTGAGTACTTCCCCCACGAGCAGTACTTC. It is translated as CASSEYFPHEQYF.

The chain combines TRBV10-3 with TRBJ2-7, with TRBD1 identical over 9 bases. The V gene end was trimmed by 9 bases and the J gene end by 1 base; junction bases not matched to a gene: 4. CDR1 and CDR2 (germline): ENHRY, SYGVKD. This CDR3 has 13 amino acids. CDR3 nucleotides: TGTGCCATTACCGGGACAGGGTCCTACGAGCAGTACTTC. Translating it yields CAITGTGSYEQYF.

V gene TRBV6-6 combines with J gene TRBJ1-4; D is ambiguous. This CDR3 has 15 residues. Trimming pared 7 bases from V and 0 bases from J, leaving 12 bases between. Germline CDR1 is MNHNY and CDR2 is SVGAGI (reference sequence). The CDR3 DNA follows: TGTGCCAGCACTTCCGCAGTTGCAACTAATGAAAAACTGTTTTTT. Translation gives CASTSAVATNEKLFF.

The chain is built from TRBV7-9 and TRBJ2-3; 15 nucleotides agree with TRBD2. The J segment lost 4 bases and the V segment lost 7 bases, leaving 12 bases of the junction unmatched. The length of the CDR3 is 18 residues. Germline V gives CDR1 SEHNR, CDR2 FQNEAQ (reference sequence). CDR3 loop: CASTLGLAGGPGSDTQYF. The CDR3 DNA reads as TGTGCCAGCACCCTCGGACTAGCGGGAGGGCCAGGGTCAGATACGCAGTATTTT. Based on the CDR3 plus reference TRBV7-9 and TRBJ2-3, the full variable domain is DTGVSQNPRHKITKRGQNVTFRCDPISEHNRLYWYRQTLGQGPEFLTYFQNEAQLEKSRLLSDRFSAERPKGSFSTLEIQRTEQGDSAMYLCASTLGLAGGPGSDTQYFGPGTRLTVL.